There are a few counts of the clone carrying this TCR beta chain. TCRdb keeps only in-frame clones here, not all; method: immunoSEQ multiplex PCR. The data show around 30,000 clones, about 86% seen once. The entry originates in a study of control samples from healthy donors and cancer patients. This CDR3 contains 14 residues. From germline, CDR1 is SNHLY and CDR2 FYNNEI. V was clipped by 1 base and J by 8 bases; unmatched bases: 4. This clonotype originated in a middle-aged woman with lung cancer. The rearrangement links TRBV2 to TRBJ1-2; TRBD1 matches 10 bases. Sequenced: PBMCs. CDR3 nucleotide sequence: TGTGCCAGCAGTGAAGTAGACAGGGGGCTAGGCTACACCTTC. Its translation is CASSEVDRGLGYTF.